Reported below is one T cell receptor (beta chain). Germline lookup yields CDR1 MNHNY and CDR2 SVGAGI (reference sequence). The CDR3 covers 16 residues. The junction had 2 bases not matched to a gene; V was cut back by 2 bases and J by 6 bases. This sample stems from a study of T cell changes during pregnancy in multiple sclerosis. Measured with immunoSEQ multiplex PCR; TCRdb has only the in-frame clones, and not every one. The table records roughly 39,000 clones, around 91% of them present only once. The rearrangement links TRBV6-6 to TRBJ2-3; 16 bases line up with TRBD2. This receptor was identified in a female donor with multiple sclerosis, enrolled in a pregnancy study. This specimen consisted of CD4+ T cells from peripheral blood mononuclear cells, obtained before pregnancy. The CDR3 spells CASSYEGLAGGDTQYF. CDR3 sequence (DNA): TGTGCCAGCAGTTACGAGGGACTAGCGGGAGGGGATACGCAGTATTTT.